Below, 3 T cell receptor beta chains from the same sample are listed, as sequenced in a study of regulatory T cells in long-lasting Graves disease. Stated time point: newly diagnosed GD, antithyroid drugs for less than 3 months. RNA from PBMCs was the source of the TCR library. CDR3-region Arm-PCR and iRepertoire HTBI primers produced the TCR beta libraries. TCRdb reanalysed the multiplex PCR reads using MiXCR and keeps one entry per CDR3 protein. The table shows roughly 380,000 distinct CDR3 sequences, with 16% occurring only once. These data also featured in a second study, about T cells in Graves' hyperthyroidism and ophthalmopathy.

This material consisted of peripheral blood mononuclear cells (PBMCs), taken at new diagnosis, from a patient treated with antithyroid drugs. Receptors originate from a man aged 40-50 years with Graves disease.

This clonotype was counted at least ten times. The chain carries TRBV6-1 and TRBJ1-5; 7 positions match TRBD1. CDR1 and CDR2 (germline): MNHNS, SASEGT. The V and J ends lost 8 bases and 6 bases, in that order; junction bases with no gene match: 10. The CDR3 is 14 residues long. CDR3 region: CASGGQIEGQPQHF. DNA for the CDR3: TGTGCCAGCGGGGGACAGATTGAGGGTCAGCCCCAGCATTTT.

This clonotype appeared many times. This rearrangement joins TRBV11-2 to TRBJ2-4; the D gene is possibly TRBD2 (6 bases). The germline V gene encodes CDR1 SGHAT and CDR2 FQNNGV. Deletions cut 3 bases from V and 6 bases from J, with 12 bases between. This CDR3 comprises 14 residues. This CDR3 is CASSFLRDRNIQYF. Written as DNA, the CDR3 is TGTGCCAGCAGCTTTTTGCGGGACCGAAACATTCAGTACTTC.

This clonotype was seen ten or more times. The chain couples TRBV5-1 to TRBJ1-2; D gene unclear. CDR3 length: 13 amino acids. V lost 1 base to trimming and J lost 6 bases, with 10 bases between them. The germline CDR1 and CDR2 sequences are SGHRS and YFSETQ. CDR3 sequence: CASSLTFRDGYTF. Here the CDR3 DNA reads TGCGCCAGCAGCTTGACATTTAGAGATGGCTACACCTTC.